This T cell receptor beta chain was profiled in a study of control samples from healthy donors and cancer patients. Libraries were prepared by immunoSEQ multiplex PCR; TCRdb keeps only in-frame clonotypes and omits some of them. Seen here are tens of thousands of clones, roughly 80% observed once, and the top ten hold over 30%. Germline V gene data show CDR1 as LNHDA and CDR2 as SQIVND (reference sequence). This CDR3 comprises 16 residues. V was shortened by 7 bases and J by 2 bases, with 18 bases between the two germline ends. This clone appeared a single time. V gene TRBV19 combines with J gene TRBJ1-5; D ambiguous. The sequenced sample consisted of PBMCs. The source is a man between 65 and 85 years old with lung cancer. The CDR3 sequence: CASTPNELWGNQPQHF. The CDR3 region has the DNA TGTGCCAGTACCCCGAACGAACTTTGGGGCAATCAGCCCCAGCATTTT.